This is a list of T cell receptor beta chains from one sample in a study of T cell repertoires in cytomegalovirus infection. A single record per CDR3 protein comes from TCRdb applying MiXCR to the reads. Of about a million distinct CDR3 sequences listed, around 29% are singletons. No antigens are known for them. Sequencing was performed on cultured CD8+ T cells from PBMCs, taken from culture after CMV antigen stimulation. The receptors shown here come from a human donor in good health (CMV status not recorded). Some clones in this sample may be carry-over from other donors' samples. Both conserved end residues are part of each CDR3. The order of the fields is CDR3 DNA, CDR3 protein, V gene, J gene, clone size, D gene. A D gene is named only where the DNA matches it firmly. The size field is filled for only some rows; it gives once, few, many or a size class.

TGTGCCAGCAGCCTTCCGACACCGCAAGAGACCCAGTACTTC	CASSLPTPQETQYF	TRBV7-8	TRBJ2-5	few	-
TGCGCCAGCAGCCCGGGACAGGGAAACAATGGCTACACCTTC	CASSPGQGNNGYTF	TRBV4-1	TRBJ1-2	-	TRBD1
TGTGCCAGCAGTTTTGGCTCCGACAATGAGCAGTTCTTT	CASSFGSDNEQFF	TRBV12-3/TRBV12-4	TRBJ2-1	-	-
TGTGCCATCAGAGTTTGGACAGCCGACGTCTCTGGGGCCAACGTCCTGACTTTC	CAIRVWTADVSGANVLTF	TRBV10-3	TRBJ2-6	-	-
TGTGCCAGCAGCTTAAACGAGCGGGGGCCTGTCAGGCAGTACTTC	CASSLNERGPVRQYF	TRBV7-2	TRBJ2-7	-	TRBD2
TGTGCCAGCAGTGCCCGGGACAATGAAGCTTTCTTT	CASSARDNEAFF	TRBV6-2/TRBV6-3	TRBJ1-1	-	-
TGTGCCAGCAGTGTAGACCGGGACGCTCAGTACTTC	CASSVDRDAQYF	TRBV2	TRBJ2-4	-	-
TGTGCCAGCAGCTGGGGGGGAATTGAGCAGTTCTTC	CASSWGGIEQFF	TRBV6-1	TRBJ2-1	few	TRBD2
TGTGCCAGCAGTTTATCCCTCCTGGCCCTAGAGACCCAGTACTTC	CASSLSLLALETQYF	TRBV27	TRBJ2-5	-	-
TGTGCCAGCAGTCGGCCGGGACAAGGCTATGGCTACACCTTC	CASSRPGQGYGYTF	TRBV6-6	TRBJ1-2	-	-
TGTGCCAGCAGCCCCCAAGAGGGGATCACAGATACGCAGTATTTT	CASSPQEGITDTQYF	TRBV13	TRBJ2-3	few	-
TGTGCCAGCAGTTTAGGGGGCACAGGGGCCCTGAAGAACACCGGGGAGCTGTTTTTT	CASSLGGTGALKNTGELFF	TRBV12-3/TRBV12-4	TRBJ2-2	few	TRBD1
TGTGCCAGCAGTTTCAACCCGGGACAACTCTATGGCTACACCTTC	CASSFNPGQLYGYTF	TRBV27	TRBJ1-2	-	-
TGTGCCAGCAGTTCCGGGACAGCGGATGGAAACACCATATATTTT	CASSSGTADGNTIYF	TRBV9	TRBJ1-3	few	TRBD1
TGTGCCAGCAGCGAAAACCGGGACGGAGGGAACAGTATTGAGCAGTACTTC	CASSENRDGGNSIEQYF	TRBV7-6	TRBJ2-7	-	-
TGTGCCAGCAGCTCTCAGCGGGGTATGGCAGATACGCAGTATTTT	CASSSQRGMADTQYF	TRBV5-5	TRBJ2-3	-	TRBD2